The count of the clone carrying this T cell receptor beta chain is one. With V trimmed by 0 bases and J by 7 bases, 16 bases remained unmatched. In germline, CDR1 is SGHRS, CDR2 YFSETQ. CDR3 length equals 17 residues. This sample is part of a study of shared clonotypes between healthy human individuals. TCRdb keeps only in-frame clones here, not all; method: immunoSEQ multiplex PCR. Here the sample spans fewer than 600,000 clones, about four fifths being singletons. The sequence was collected from a woman aged 40 to 55 in good health. Some clones in this sample may be carry-over from other donors' samples. This chain links TRBV5-1 with TRBJ2-7; TRBD2 agrees at 7 bases. Sequencing used PBMCs. The CDR3 region has the DNA TGCGCCAGCAGCTTGGGGTTGGCTAGCGGATTGCAAGGGGAGCAGTACTTC. Translating gives CASSLGLASGLQGEQYF.